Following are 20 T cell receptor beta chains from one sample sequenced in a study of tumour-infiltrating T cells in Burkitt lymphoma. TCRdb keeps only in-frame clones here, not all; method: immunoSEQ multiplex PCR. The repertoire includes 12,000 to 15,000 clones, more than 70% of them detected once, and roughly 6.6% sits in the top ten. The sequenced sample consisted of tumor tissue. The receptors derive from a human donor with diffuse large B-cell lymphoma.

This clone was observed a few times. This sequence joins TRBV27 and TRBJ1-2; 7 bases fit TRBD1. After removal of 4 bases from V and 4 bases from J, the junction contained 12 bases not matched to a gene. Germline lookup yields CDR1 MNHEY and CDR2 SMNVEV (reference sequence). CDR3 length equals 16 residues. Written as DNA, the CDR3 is TGTGCCAGCAGTTCGGGACAGCCAAAAAACCCCTATGGCTACACCTTC. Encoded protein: CASSSGQPKNPYGYTF.

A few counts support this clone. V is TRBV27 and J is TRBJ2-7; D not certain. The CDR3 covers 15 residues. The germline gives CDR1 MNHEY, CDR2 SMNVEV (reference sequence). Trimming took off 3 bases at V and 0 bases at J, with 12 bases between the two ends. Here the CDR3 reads CASSLTLANSYEQYF. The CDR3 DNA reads TGTGCCAGCAGTTTGACCCTCGCGAACTCCTACGAGCAGTACTTC.

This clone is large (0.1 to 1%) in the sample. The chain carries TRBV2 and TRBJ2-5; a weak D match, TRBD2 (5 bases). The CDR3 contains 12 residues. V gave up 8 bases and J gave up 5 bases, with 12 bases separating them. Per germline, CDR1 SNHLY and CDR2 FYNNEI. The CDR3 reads CASRQGGETQYF. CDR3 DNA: TGTGCCAGCCGTCAAGGAGGCGAGACCCAGTACTTC.

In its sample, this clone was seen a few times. The CDR3 is CASSPSGTYNEQFF. Here the CDR3 DNA reads TGTGCCAGCAGCCCGAGCGGGACCTACAATGAGCAGTTCTTC. The V gene is TRBV6-4, the J gene TRBJ2-1, with 7 bases that match TRBD2. The junction had 4 bases not matched to a gene; V was cut back by 6 bases and J by 2 bases. The CDR3 loop spans 14 amino acids. CDR1 and CDR2 from the germline V gene are MRHNA and SNTAGT.

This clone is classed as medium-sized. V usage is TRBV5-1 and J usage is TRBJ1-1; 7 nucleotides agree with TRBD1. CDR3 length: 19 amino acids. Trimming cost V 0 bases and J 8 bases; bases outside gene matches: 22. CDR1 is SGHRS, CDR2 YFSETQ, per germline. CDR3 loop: CASSLAEGSGGDPTWEAFF. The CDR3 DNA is TGCGCCAGCAGCTTGGCCGAGGGTTCAGGGGGGGACCCTACGTGGGAAGCTTTCTTT.

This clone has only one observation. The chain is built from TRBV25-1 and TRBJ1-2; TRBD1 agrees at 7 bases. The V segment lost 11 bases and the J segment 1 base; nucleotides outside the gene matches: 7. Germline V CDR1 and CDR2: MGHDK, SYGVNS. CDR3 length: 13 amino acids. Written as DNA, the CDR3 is TGTGCCTCTTCGGGACAGAATAACTATGGCTACACCTTC. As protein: CASSGQNNYGYTF.

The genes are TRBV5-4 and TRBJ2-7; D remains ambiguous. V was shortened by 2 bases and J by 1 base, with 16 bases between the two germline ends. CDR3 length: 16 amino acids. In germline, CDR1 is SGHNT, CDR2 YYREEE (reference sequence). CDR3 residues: CASSLGAPSQSYEQYF. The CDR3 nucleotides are TGTGCCAGCAGCTTAGGAGCGCCATCTCAATCCTACGAGCAGTACTTC. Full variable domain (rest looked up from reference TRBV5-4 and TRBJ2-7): ETGVTQSPTHLIKTRGQQVTLRCSSQSGHNTVSWYQQALGQGPQFIFQYYREEENGRGNFPPRFSGLQFPNYSSELNVNALELDDSALYLCASSLGAPSQSYEQYFGPGTRLTVT.

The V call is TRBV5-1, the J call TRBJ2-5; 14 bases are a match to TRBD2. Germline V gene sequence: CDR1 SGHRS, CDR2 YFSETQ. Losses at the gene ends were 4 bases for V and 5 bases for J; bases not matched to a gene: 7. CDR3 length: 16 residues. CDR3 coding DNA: TGCGCCAGCAGCCCGGGACTAGCGGGAGTGGGGGAGACCCAGTACTTC. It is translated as CASSPGLAGVGETQYF.

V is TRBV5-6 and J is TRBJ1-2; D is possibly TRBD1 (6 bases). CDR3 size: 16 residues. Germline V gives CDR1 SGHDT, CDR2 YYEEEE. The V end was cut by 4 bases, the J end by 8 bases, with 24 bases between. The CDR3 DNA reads TGTGCCAGCAGCCCGAAGGGACAAACCCCACGTGGGGGCTACACCTTC. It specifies CASSPKGQTPRGGYTF.

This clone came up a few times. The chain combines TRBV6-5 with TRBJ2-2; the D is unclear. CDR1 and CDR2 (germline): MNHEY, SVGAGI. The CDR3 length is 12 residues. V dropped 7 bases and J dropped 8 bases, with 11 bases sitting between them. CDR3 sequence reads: CASTAGWGELFF. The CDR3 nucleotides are TGTGCCAGCACCGCAGGTTGGGGGGAGCTGTTTTTT.

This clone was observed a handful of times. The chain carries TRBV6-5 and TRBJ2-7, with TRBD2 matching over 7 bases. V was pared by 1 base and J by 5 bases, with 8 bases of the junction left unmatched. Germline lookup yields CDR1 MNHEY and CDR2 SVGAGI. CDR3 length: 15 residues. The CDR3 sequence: CASSYYAGAGNEQYF. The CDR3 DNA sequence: TGTGCCAGCAGTTACTATGCGGGAGCTGGCAACGAGCAGTACTTC.

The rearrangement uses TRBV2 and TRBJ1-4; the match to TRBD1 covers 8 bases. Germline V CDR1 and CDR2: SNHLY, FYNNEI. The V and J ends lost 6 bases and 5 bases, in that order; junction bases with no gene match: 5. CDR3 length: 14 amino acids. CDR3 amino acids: CASRGQGLNEKLFF. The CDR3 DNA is TGTGCCAGCAGAGGACAGGGATTAAATGAAAAACTGTTTTTT. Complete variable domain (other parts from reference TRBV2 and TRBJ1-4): EPEVTQTPSHQVTQMGQEVILRCVPISNHLYFYWYRQILGQKVEFLVSFYNNEISEKSEIFDDQFSVERPDGSNFTLKIRSTKLEDSAMYFCASRGQGLNEKLFFGSGTQLSVL.

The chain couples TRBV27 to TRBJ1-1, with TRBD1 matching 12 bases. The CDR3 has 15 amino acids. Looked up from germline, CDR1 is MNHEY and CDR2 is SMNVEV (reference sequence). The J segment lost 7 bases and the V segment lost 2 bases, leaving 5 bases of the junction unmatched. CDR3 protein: CASSLRDRGRFEAFF. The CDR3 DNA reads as TGTGCCAGCAGTTTACGGGACAGGGGGCGATTTGAAGCTTTCTTT.

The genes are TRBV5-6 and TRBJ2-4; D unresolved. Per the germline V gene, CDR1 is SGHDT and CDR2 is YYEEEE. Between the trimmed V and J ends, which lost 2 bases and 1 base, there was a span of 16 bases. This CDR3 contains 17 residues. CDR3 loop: CASSFVGDLGAKNIQYF. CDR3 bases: TGTGCCAGCAGCTTTGTCGGAGATTTGGGGGCCAAAAACATTCAGTACTTC.

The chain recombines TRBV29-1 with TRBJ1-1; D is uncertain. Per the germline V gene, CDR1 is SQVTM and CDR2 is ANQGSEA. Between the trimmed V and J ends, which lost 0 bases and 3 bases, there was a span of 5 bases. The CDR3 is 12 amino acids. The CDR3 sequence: CSVEDLDTEAFF. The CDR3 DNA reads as TGCAGCGTTGAAGATCTTGACACTGAAGCTTTCTTT.

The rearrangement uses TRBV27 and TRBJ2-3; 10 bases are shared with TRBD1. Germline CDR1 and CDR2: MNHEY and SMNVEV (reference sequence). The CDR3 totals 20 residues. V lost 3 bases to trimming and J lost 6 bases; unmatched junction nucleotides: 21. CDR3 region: CASSLGLGQGTKWTRDTQYF. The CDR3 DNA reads TGTGCCAGCAGTTTGGGCTTGGGACAGGGGACCAAATGGACTAGGGATACGCAGTATTTT.

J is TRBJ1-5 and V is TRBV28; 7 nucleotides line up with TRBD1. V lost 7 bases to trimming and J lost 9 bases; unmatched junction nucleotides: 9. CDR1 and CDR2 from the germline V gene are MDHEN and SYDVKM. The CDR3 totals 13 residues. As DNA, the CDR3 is TGTGCCAGCATAGAAGGGGGCAAGGGGCCCCAGCATTTT. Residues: CASIEGGKGPQHF.

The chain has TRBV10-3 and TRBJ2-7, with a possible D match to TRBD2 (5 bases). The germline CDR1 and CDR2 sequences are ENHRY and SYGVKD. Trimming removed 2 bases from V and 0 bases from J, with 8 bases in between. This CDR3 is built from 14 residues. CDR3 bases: TGTGCCATCAGTGAGACTAGGGACTCCTACGAGCAGTACTTC. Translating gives CAISETRDSYEQYF.

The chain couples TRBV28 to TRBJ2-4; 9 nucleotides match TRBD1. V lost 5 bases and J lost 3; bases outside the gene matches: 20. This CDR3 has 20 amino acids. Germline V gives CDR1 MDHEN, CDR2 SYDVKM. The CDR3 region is CASSPVKGTRDRVGKNIQYF. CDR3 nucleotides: TGTGCCAGCAGTCCTGTGAAAGGAACCCGGGACAGGGTAGGCAAAAACATTCAGTACTTC.

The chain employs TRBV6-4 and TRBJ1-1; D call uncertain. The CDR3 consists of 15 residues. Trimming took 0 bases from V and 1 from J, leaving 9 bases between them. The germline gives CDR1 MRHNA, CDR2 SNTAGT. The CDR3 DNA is TGTGCCAGCAGTGACTCGACACAGACGAACACTGAAGCTTTCTTT. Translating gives CASSDSTQTNTEAFF.